The T cell receptor beta chain under discussion was sequenced for a study of molecular identifiers for immune sequencing clone quantification. Study-level points and caveats: Detection of one spiked Jurkat cell's TCR RNA reportedly worked in some 980,000 naive cells.

The CDR3 is 14 amino acids. Germline CDR1 SGHTA, CDR2 FQGTGA. V dropped 3 bases and J dropped 0 bases, with 3 bases sitting between them. At least ten counts were recorded for this clonotype. Antigen unknown. TCR libraries were built in bulk with a published protocol and specific TCR primers. TCRdb re-analysed the PCR reads in MiXCR, keeping a single row per CDR3 protein. The sample has 40,000 to 50,000 distinct CDR3 sequences; approximately 21% are singletons. This chain connects TRBV7-3 to TRBJ2-6, with unresolved D. What was sequenced was naive CD8+ T cells from blood, with Jurkat cell RNA spiked in. Subset denoted: FACS-sorted CD8+CD4-CCR7+CD45RA+ naive T cells. The sequence was obtained from a human donor in good health. Some libraries in this study had Jurkat cell RNA spiked in. The CDR3: CASSFGSGANVLTF. In nucleotides, the CDR3 is TGTGCCAGCAGCTTTGGCTCTGGGGCCAACGTCCTGACTTTC. The full variable domain, in which reference TRBV7-3 and TRBJ2-6 provide the parts outside the CDR3, is GAGVSQTPSNKVTEKGKYVELRCDPISGHTALYWYRQSLGQGPEFLIYFQGTGAADDSGLPNDRFFAVRPEGSVSTLKIQRTERGDSAVYLCASSFGSGANVLTFGAGSRLTVL.